These 2 T cell receptor beta chains were sequenced from one sample in a study of regulatory T cells in long-lasting Graves disease. Building of the TCR beta libraries involved iRepertoire HTBI primers and Arm-PCR of CDR3 regions. In TCRdb, the multiplex PCR reads were re-called with MiXCR into one record per CDR3 protein. The sample contains around 400,000 distinct CDR3 sequences, over 9.5% of which appear only once. Specified time point: newly diagnosed GD, antithyroid drugs for less than 3 months. Construction of the TCR library relied on RNA isolated from PBMCs. These data were likewise used in another study, on T cells in Graves' hyperthyroidism and ophthalmopathy.

The sample here was peripheral blood mononuclear cells (PBMCs), taken at new diagnosis, from a patient treated with antithyroid drugs. These receptors originate from a woman aged 18 to 35 with Graves disease.

This clonotype appeared a few times. Mismatch with germline at one junction end may stem from a read error. This chain connects TRBV13 to TRBJ2-7; TRBD2 matches at 12 bases. The CDR3 is 15 residues long. Germline V CDR1 and CDR2: PRHDT, FYEKMQ (reference sequence). The CDR3 bases are TGTACCAGCAGCCCATCGACTAGCGGGAGATACGAGCAGTACTTC. Translation gives CTSSPSTSGRYEQYF.

For this clonotype: This may stem from a read error, because a much larger clone lies one nucleotide away. The chain couples TRBV6-1 to TRBJ2-2, with a weak D call TRBD1 (6 bases). V gave up 6 bases and J gave up 9 bases, with 23 bases separating them. This CDR3 has 16 amino acids. Germline lookup yields CDR1 MNHNS and CDR2 SASEGT. The CDR3, as DNA: TGTGCCAGCAGGCAGGACCTGGACAGATATTTCAGGGAGCTGTTTTTT. It encodes CASRQDLDRYFRELFF.